These 24 T cell receptor beta chains originate from one sample sequenced in a study of blood T cell repertoires in COVID-19. Data came from immunoSEQ multiplex PCR; TCRdb stores just in-frame clones and leaves some out. The profile shows roughly 42,000 clones, roughly 92% of them singletons. Source material: peripheral blood. The receptors derive from a man over 45 with COVID-19, enrolled during active disease.

The CDR3 is CASSYGWTSDSYEQYF. Here the CDR3 DNA reads TGTGCCAGCAGTTACGGTTGGACTAGCGACTCCTACGAGCAGTACTTC. V is TRBV6-6 and J is TRBJ2-7, with 9 bases fitting TRBD2. V was pared by 2 bases and J by 0 bases, with 5 bases of the junction left unmatched. This CDR3 is built from 16 residues. The germline CDR1 and CDR2 sequences are MNHNY and SVGAGI (reference sequence).

The chain combines TRBV30 with TRBJ2-7; unclear D gene. Deletions cut 0 bases from V and 4 bases from J, with 4 bases between. CDR1 is GTSNPN and CDR2 is SVGIG in the germline V gene (reference sequence). The CDR3 is made up of 11 amino acids. CDR3 amino acids: CAWSVLYEQYF. The CDR3 bases are TGTGCCTGGAGTGTACTATACGAGCAGTACTTC. The whole variable domain, filled in from reference TRBV30 and TRBJ2-7, reads SQTIHQWPATLVQPVGSPLSLECTVEGTSNPNLYWYRQAAGRGLQLLFYSVGIGQISSEVPQNLSASRPQDRQFILSSKKLLLSDSGFYLCAWSVLYEQYFGPGTRLTVT.

V is TRBV2 and J is TRBJ1-1; TRBD1 matches at 8 bases. The germline V gene encodes CDR1 SNHLY and CDR2 FYNNEI. J was trimmed by 4 bases and V by 2 bases; bases with no gene match: 6. The CDR3 loop spans 15 amino acids. Written as DNA, the CDR3 is TGTGCCAGCAGTGAACTGGGACAGGTAAGCACTGAAGCTTTCTTT. This sequence encodes CASSELGQVSTEAFF.

V gene TRBV4-1 combines with J gene TRBJ1-4, with a tentative D call TRBD1 (6 bases). The CDR3 extends over 16 amino acids. Looked up from germline, CDR1 is MGHRA and CDR2 is YSYEKL. Trimming left V 5 bases short and J 0 bases short, with 13 bases between. CDR3 region: CASSARTAPTNEKLFF. CDR3 DNA: TGCGCCAGCAGCGCCCGGACAGCCCCAACTAATGAAAAACTGTTTTTT.

V is TRBV4-3 and J is TRBJ1-4; 7 bases map to TRBD1. V lost 2 bases and J lost 4; bases outside the gene matches: 10. The CDR3 is 17 residues long. CDR1 and CDR2 from the germline V gene are LGHNA and YSLEER. The CDR3 loop is CASSQTKGAFYNEKLFF. Written as DNA, the CDR3 is TGCGCCAGCAGCCAAACAAAGGGGGCCTTCTATAATGAAAAACTGTTTTTT.

J is TRBJ2-7 and V is TRBV11-3, with D possibly TRBD2 on 5 matching bases. Trimming pared 1 base from V and 3 bases from J, leaving 10 bases between. The length of the CDR3 is 14 residues. Looked up from germline, CDR1 is SGHNT and CDR2 is YENEEA. The CDR3 region is CASSLGTEGYEQYF. CDR3 in DNA: TGTGCCAGCAGCTTAGGGACCGAGGGCTACGAGCAGTACTTC.

The chain joins TRBV5-4 to TRBJ2-7; 9 bases map to TRBD1. Germline V CDR1 and CDR2: SGHNT, YYREEE (reference sequence). Trimming took 4 bases from V and 1 from J; bases not matched to a gene: 6. This CDR3 comprises 15 residues. The CDR3 reads CASSERDRASYEQYF. The CDR3, as DNA: TGTGCCAGCAGCGAAAGGGACAGGGCATCCTACGAGCAGTACTTC.

The rearrangement links TRBV24-1 to TRBJ1-5, with D uncertain. Germline values: CDR1 KGHDR, CDR2 SFDVKD. Trimming stripped 0 bases from V and 9 bases from J, with 8 bases between. The CDR3 length is 13 residues. The chain's CDR3 is CATSDLESGPQHF. The CDR3 nucleotides read TGTGCCACCAGTGATTTGGAGAGCGGGCCCCAGCATTTT.

This clone was found once. J is TRBJ1-5 and V is TRBV12-3 or TRBV12-4; 9 bases are a match to TRBD1. The CDR3 totals 13 residues. V lost 6 bases, J lost 6 bases, and 3 bases stayed unmatched. DNA for the CDR3: TGTGCCAGCAGCCCACAGGGGGCTCAGCCCCAGCATTTT. Amino acid sequence: CASSPQGAQPQHF.

J is TRBJ2-7 and V is TRBV4-3; 7 bases map to TRBD2. The CDR3 has 17 amino acids. Per the germline V gene, CDR1 is LGHNA and CDR2 is YSLEER. V gave up 0 bases and J gave up 4 bases; unmatched junction bases: 12. CDR3 protein: CASSQEETRLAIYEQYF. CDR3 nucleotide sequence: TGCGCCAGCAGCCAAGAAGAAACTAGACTAGCTATATACGAGCAGTACTTC.

CDR3 in amino acids: CATSDHRPAGGPLETQYF. CDR3 DNA: TGTGCCACCAGTGATCACCGCCCAGCGGGAGGGCCGTTAGAGACCCAGTACTTC. This chain links TRBV24-1 with TRBJ2-5, with 10 bases fitting TRBD2. This CDR3 region has 18 residues. The germline CDR1 and CDR2 sequences are KGHDR and SFDVKD. V lost 3 bases, J lost 4 bases, and 13 bases stayed unmatched.

The chain has TRBV6-6 and TRBJ1-1, with TRBD1 identical over 9 bases. The CDR3 sequence is 13 residues long. Germline CDR1 and CDR2: MNHNY and SVGAGI (reference sequence). Germline trimming cut 6 bases from V and 9 bases from J; bases unmatched to any gene: 8. The CDR3 spells CASSSQGQGKAFF. DNA for the CDR3: TGTGCCAGCAGCTCCCAGGGACAGGGAAAAGCTTTCTTT.

The chain carries TRBV28 and TRBJ1-2, with TRBD1 as a possible D gene (5 bases). This CDR3 is built from 11 residues. V was cut by 7 bases and J by 2 bases, with 5 bases left in between. Germline CDR1 is MDHEN and CDR2 is SYDVKM. CDR3 sequence reads: CASNRNYGYTF. The CDR3 DNA reads TGTGCCAGCAACAGGAACTATGGCTACACCTTC.

The rearrangement joins TRBV9 to TRBJ2-2; 7 nucleotides match TRBD1. Per germline, CDR1 SGDLS and CDR2 YYNGEE. The CDR3 length is 16 residues. The V gene end was trimmed by 4 bases and the J gene end by 1 base; junction bases not matched to a gene: 7. The DNA for the CDR3 is TGTGCCAGCAGCTTCTCGCAGGGGGTGAACACCGGGGAGCTGTTTTTT. Its translation is CASSFSQGVNTGELFF. Using reference TRBV9 and TRBJ2-2 for the parts outside the CDR3, the full variable domain is DSGVTQTPKHLITATGQRVTLRCSPRSGDLSVYWYQQSLDQGLQFLIQYYNGEERAKGNILERFSAQQFPDLHSELNLSSLELGDSALYFCASSFSQGVNTGELFFGEGSRLTVL.

V usage is TRBV4-2 and J usage is TRBJ1-1; D not certain. The germline V and J ends were trimmed by 1 base and 0 bases, with 9 bases remaining between them. Germline V gene lookup returns CDR1 LGHNA and CDR2 YNFKEQ. CDR3 length: 15 amino acids. The CDR3 region has the DNA TGTGCCAGCAGCCAAGCCCACACCATGAACACTGAAGCTTTCTTT. This codes for CASSQAHTMNTEAFF.

This sequence joins TRBV5-1 and TRBJ1-1, with D hard to call. CDR3 length equals 14 residues. Trimming took off 2 bases at V and 1 base at J, with 9 bases between the two ends. The V gene's germline CDR1 is SGHRS and CDR2 YFSETQ. In DNA form, the CDR3 reads TGCGCCAGCAGCTTTGACGAGGGGAACACTGAAGCTTTCTTT. It yields the protein CASSFDEGNTEAFF.

The V call is TRBV19, the J call TRBJ2-7; maybe TRBD2 (7 bases). The CDR3 sequence is 15 residues long. Deletions cut 6 bases from V and 4 bases from J, with 19 bases between. CDR1 and CDR2 (germline): LNHDA, SQIVND (reference sequence). The CDR3 region has the DNA TGTGCCAGTAGCCCCTCTTCGGGGGGCATATACGAGCAGTACTTC. Translating it yields CASSPSSGGIYEQYF.

This sequence joins TRBV5-1 and TRBJ1-2; TRBD1 is a possible D gene (6 bases). Germline V gene data show CDR1 as SGHRS and CDR2 as YFSETQ. This CDR3 has 15 residues. V was pared by 1 base and J by 3 bases, with 13 bases between. CDR3 region: CASSLWGGIDYGYTF. The CDR3 coding sequence is TGCGCCAGCAGCTTGTGGGGGGGCATTGACTATGGCTACACCTTC.

The chain links TRBV30 to TRBJ1-6; 10 bases are a match to TRBD1. This CDR3 comprises 14 residues. Germline trimming cut 1 base from V and 8 bases from J; bases unmatched to any gene: 2. Per the germline V gene, CDR1 is GTSNPN and CDR2 is SVGIG (reference sequence). The CDR3 protein is CAWSAGTGDSPLHF. The CDR3, as DNA: TGTGCCTGGAGTGCCGGGACAGGGGATTCACCCCTCCACTTT.

The chain recombines TRBV27 with TRBJ2-7; TRBD2 is a possible D gene (5 bases). The CDR3 length is 15 residues. The V end lost 7 bases, the J end lost 0 bases, and 16 bases lay between the germline ends. CDR1 and CDR2 (germline): MNHEY, SMNVEV (reference sequence). The CDR3 sequence: CASKPELGSSYEQYF. CDR3 sequence (DNA): TGTGCCAGCAAGCCTGAGTTGGGGAGCTCCTACGAGCAGTACTTC.

The rearrangement links TRBV27 to TRBJ1-2, with a weak D call TRBD1 (5 bases). V was cut by 3 bases and J by 8 bases, with 13 bases left in between. Germline V gene data show CDR1 as MNHEY and CDR2 as SMNVEV (reference sequence). The CDR3 has 13 residues. The CDR3 bases are TGTGCCAGCAGTTTGTACTGGCAGGGCGGCTACACCTTC. This gives the protein CASSLYWQGGYTF.

V usage is TRBV18 and J usage is TRBJ2-5; 7 bases agree with TRBD1. The CDR3 spans 14 residues. CDR1 KGHSH and CDR2 LQKENI come from the germline V gene. The J segment lost 4 bases and the V segment lost 3 bases, leaving 5 bases of the junction unmatched. In nucleotides, the CDR3 is TGTGCCAGCTCACCGACAGGGTTCGGAGAGACCCAGTACTTC. It translates to CASSPTGFGETQYF.

The chain links TRBV30 to TRBJ2-5; D is undetermined. Deletions cut 3 bases from V and 3 bases from J, with 8 bases between. Germline lookup yields CDR1 GTSNPN and CDR2 SVGIG (reference sequence). The length of the CDR3 is 12 residues. The CDR3 loop reads CAWSASEETQYF. In DNA, the CDR3 is TGTGCCTGGAGCGCGTCGGAAGAGACCCAGTACTTC.

The J gene is TRBJ1-2, the V gene TRBV4-3, with D unclear. This CDR3 region has 15 residues. Germline CDR1 reads LGHNA; CDR2 reads YSLEER. V lost 1 base and J lost 3, with 12 bases in between. CDR3 in amino acids: CASSQVRRLDYGYTF. The CDR3 region has the DNA TGCGCCAGCAGCCAAGTACGCCGGCTAGACTATGGCTACACCTTC.